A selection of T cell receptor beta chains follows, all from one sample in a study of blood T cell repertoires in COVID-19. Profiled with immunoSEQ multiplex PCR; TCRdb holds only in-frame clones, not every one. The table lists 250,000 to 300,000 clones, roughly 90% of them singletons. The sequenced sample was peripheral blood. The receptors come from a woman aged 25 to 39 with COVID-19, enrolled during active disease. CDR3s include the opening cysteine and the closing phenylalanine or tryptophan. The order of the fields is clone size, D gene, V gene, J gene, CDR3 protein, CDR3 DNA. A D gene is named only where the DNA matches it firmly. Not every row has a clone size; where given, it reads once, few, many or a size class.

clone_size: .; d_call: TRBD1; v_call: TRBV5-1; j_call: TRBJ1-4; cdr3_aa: CASSETGGRNEKLFF; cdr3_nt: TGCGCCAGCAGCGAGACAGGGGGCCGGAATGAAAAACTGTTTTTT
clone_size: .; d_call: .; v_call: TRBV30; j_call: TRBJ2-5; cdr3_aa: CAWRGAGSSGETQYF; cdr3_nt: TGTGCCTGGAGGGGAGCGGGCAGCTCCGGGGAGACCCAGTACTTC
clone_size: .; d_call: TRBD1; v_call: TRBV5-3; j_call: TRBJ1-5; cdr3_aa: CARSQTGGQPQHF; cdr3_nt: TGTGCCAGAAGCCAGACAGGGGGTCAGCCCCAGCATTTT
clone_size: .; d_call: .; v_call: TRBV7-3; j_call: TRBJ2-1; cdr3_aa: CASSLKASSYNEQFF; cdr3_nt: TGTGCCAGCAGCTTAAAAGCGAGCTCCTACAATGAGCAGTTCTTC
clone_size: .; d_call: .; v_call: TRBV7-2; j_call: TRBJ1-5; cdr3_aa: CASSPARRELASPQHF; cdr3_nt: TGTGCCAGCAGCCCAGCCCGCAGGGAATTGGCTTCGCCCCAGCATTTT
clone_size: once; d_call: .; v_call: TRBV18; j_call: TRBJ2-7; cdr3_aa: CASSPTDYEQYF; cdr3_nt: TGTGCCAGCTCACCGACAGATTACGAGCAGTACTTC
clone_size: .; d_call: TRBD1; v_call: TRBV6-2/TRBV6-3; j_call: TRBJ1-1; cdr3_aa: CASSRTGGNTEAFF; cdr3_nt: TGTGCCAGCAGTCGGACAGGGGGGAACACTGAAGCTTTCTTT
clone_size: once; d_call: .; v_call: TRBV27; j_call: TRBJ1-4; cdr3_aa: CASSSQGATNEKLFF; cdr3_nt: TGTGCCAGCAGTTCCCAGGGCGCAACTAATGAAAAACTGTTTTTT
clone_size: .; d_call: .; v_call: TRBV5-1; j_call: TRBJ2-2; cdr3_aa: CASSLRPQGGNTGELFF; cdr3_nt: TGCGCCAGCAGCTTAAGGCCCCAGGGGGGGAACACCGGGGAGCTGTTTTTT
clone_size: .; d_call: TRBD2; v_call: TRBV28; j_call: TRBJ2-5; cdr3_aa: CASSKREGRETQYF; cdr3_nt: TGTGCCAGCAGCAAGCGGGAGGGGAGGGAGACCCAGTACTTC
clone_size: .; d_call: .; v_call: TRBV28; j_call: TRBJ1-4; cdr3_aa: CASSHGPTGYVTEKLFF; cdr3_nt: TGTGCCAGCAGTCATGGGCCCACAGGGTATGTTACTGAAAAACTGTTTTTT
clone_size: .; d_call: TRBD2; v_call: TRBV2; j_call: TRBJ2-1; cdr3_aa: CASRGYSGSSYNEQFF; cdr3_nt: TGTGCCAGCAGGGGGTATAGCGGGAGCTCCTACAATGAGCAGTTCTTC
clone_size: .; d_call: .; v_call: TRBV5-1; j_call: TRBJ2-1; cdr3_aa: CASSLAEDNEQFF; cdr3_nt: TGCGCCAGCAGCTTGGCGGAGGACAATGAGCAGTTCTTC
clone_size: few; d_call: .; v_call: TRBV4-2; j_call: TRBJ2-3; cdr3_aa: CASRDGNRQSVSQYF; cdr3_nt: TGTGCCAGCAGGGACGGAAACAGACAGAGCGTATCGCAGTATTTT
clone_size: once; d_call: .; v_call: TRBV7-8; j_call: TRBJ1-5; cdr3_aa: CASSLLRNNQPQHF; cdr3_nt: TGTGCCAGCAGCTTACTGCGAAACAATCAGCCCCAGCATTTT
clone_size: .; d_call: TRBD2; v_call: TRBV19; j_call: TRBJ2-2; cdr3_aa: CASREGNRVTGELFF; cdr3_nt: TGTGCCAGTCGGGAGGGGAACCGGGTCACCGGGGAGCTGTTTTTT
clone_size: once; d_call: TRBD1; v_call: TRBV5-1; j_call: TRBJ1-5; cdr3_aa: CASSEGTGEGQPQHF; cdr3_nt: TGCGCCAGCAGCGAGGGGACAGGGGAGGGGCAGCCCCAGCATTTT
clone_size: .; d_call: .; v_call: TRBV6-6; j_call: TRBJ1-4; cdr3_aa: CASSYRGGNEKLFF; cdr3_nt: TGTGCCAGCAGTTACCGGGGGGGTAATGAAAAACTGTTTTTT
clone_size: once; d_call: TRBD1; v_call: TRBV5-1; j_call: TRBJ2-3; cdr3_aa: CASSSGQGGTDTQYF; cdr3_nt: TGCGCCAGCAGCTCAGGACAGGGGGGCACAGATACGCAGTATTTT
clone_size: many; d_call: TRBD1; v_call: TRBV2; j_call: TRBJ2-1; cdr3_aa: CASRRQGYNEQFF; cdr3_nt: TGTGCCAGCAGGAGACAGGGCTACAATGAGCAGTTCTTC
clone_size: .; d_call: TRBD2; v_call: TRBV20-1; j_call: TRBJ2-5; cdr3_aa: CSASPLAGNQETQYF; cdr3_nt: TGCAGTGCTAGTCCACTAGCGGGAAACCAAGAGACCCAGTACTTC
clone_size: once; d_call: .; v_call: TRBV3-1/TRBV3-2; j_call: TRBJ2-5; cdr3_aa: CASSQDLGQLQETQYF; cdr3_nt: TGTGCCAGCAGCCAAGATTTAGGACAGCTCCAAGAGACCCAGTACTTC
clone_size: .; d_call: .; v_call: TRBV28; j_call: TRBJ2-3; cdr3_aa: CASSPPGVRTDTQYF; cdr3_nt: TGTGCCAGCAGTCCCCCCGGGGTACGCACAGATACGCAGTATTTT
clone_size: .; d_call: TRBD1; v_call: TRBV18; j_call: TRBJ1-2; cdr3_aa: CASSPGQGPLGYTF; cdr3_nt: TGTGCCAGCTCACCAGGACAGGGTCCTTTGGGCTACACCTTC